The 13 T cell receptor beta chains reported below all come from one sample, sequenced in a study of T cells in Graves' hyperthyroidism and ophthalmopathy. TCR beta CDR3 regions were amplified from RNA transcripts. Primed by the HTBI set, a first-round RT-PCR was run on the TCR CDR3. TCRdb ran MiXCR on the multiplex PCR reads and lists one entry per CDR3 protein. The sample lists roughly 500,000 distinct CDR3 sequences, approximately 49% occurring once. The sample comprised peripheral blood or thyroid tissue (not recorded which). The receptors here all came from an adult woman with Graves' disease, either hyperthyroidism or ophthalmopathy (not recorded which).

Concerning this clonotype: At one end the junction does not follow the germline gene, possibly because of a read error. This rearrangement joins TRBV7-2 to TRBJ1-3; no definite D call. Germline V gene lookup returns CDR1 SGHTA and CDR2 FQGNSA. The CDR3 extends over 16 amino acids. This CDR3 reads CASSQDPGGPGNTIYF. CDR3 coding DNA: TGCGCCAGCAGCCAAGATCCGGGCGGCCCTGGAAACACCATATATTTT.

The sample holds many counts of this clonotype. The CDR3 DNA reads as TGTGCCAGCAGCTGGCGGCGGGGGTGGGGCCAGTACTTC. Protein product: CASSWRRGWGQYF. The chain uses TRBV11-2 and TRBJ2-5; the match to TRBD2 covers 7 bases. CDR3 length: 13 amino acids. The germline V gene encodes CDR1 SGHAT and CDR2 FQNNGV. The ends lost 4 bases at V and 10 bases at J; junction bases unmatched: 9.

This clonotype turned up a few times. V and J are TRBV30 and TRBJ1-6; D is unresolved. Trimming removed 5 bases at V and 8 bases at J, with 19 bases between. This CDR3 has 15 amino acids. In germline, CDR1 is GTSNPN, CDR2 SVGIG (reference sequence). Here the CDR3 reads CAWSYAGPADSPLHF. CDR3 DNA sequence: TGTGCCTGGTCCTACGCAGGACCCGCAGATTCACCCCTCCACTTT.

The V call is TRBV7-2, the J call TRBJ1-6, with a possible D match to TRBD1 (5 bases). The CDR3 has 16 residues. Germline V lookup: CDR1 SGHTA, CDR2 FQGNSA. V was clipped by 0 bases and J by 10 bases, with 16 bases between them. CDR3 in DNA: TGTGCCAGCAGCTTAGCTCAGGGAATGACGAGGTCACCCCTCCACTTT. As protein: CASSLAQGMTRSPLHF.

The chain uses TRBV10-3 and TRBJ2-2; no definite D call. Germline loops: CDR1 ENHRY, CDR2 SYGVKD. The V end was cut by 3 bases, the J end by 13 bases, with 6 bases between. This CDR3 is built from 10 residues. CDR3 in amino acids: CAISDWVLFF. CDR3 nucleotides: TGTGCCATCAGTGACTGGGTGCTGTTTTTT.

This CDR3 reads CASTGTDYEQYF. The CDR3 DNA follows: TGTGCCAGTACCGGAACCGACTACGAGCAGTACTTC. The chain employs TRBV19 and TRBJ2-7; unclear D gene. The CDR3 runs to 12 residues. From germline, CDR1 is LNHDA and CDR2 SQIVND (reference sequence). Trimming pared 7 bases from V and 3 bases from J, leaving 10 bases between.

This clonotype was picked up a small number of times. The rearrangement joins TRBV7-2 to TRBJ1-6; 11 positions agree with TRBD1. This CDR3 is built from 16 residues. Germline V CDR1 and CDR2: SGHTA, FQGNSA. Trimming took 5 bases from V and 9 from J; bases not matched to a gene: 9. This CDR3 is CASSRTLGTGGSPLHF. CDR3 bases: TGTGCCAGCAGCAGAACGCTAGGGACAGGGGGTTCACCCCTCCACTTT.

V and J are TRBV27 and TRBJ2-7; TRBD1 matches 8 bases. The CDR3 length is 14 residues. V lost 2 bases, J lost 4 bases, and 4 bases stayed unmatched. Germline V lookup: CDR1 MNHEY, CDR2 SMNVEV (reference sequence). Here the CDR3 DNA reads TGTGCCAGCAGTTTAATTGGGACAGGTTACGAGCAGTACTTC. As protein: CASSLIGTGYEQYF.

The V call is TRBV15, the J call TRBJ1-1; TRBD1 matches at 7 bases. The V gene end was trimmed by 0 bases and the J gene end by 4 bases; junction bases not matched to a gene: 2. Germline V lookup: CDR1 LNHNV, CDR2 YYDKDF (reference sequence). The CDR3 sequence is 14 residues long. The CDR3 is CATSREAGGTEAFF. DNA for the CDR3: TGTGCCACCAGCAGAGAGGCAGGGGGCACTGAAGCTTTCTTT.

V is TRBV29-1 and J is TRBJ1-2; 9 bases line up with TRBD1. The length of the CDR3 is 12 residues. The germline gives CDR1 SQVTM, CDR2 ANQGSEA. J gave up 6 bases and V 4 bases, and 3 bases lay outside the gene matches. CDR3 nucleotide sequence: TGCAGCGTTGGGGACAGGGACGATGGCTACACCTTC. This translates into CSVGDRDDGYTF.

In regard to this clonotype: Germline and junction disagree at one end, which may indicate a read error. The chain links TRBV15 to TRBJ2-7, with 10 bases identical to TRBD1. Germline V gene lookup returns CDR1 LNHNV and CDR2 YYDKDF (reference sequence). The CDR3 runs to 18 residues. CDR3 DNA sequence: TGTGCCGCCAGCAGCTTAGGTCCATTGGGACAGGGGATCTACGAGCAGTACTTC. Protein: CAASSLGPLGQGIYEQYF.

Written as DNA, the CDR3 is TGCAGTGCTAGAGCGACAGGAGGATTCAATCAGCCCCAGCATTTT. Its protein product is CSARATGGFNQPQHF. V is TRBV20-1 and J is TRBJ1-5, with a possible D match to TRBD1 (6 bases). V lost 1 base to trimming and J lost 3 bases, with 13 bases between them. Germline V CDR1 and CDR2: DFQATT, SNEGSKA (reference sequence). CDR3 length equals 15 residues.

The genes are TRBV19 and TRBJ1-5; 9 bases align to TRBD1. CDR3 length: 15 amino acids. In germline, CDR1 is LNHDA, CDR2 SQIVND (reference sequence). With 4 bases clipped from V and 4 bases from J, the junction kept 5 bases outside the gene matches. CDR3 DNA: TGTGCCAGTAGTACAGGGACAGGGCAAAATCAGCCCCAGCATTTT. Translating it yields CASSTGTGQNQPQHF.